Shown below are 18 T cell receptor beta chains from a single sample sequenced in a study of PD-L1 blockade in urothelial cancer. This sample's time point: pretreatment peripheral blood. The assay was immunoSEQ multiplex PCR, and TCRdb's table has in-frame clones only and misses some. Of roughly 16,000 clones in the sample, 89% were seen once. The sequencing here drew on PBMCs, taken around atezolizumab (anti-PD-L1) treatment. These receptors came from a man between 65 and 85 years old with urothelial cancer.

This clone appeared a single time. V is TRBV15 and J is TRBJ1-4; TRBD1 is a possible D gene (6 bases). The CDR3 extends over 16 amino acids. Trimming shortened V by 1 base and J by 8 bases, and 17 bases separated the two germline ends. Germline V lookup: CDR1 LNHNV, CDR2 YYDKDF (reference sequence). The CDR3 sequence is CATSRGQGSYSEKLFF. CDR3 nucleotide sequence: TGTGCCACCAGCAGAGGCCAGGGGAGTTATAGCGAAAAACTGTTTTTT.

This clone appeared once. The genes are TRBV11-2 and TRBJ1-4; D gene ambiguous. The length of the CDR3 is 16 residues. The V and J ends lost 5 bases and 4 bases respectively, with 17 bases between them. From germline, CDR1 is SGHAT and CDR2 FQNNGV. The CDR3 sequence: CASSPYPDMINEKLFF. CDR3 nucleotide sequence: TGTGCCAGCAGCCCCTACCCTGACATGATTAATGAAAAACTGTTTTTT.

This chain uses TRBV6-1 with TRBJ2-7; TRBD1 matches 11 bases. Trimming took 3 bases from V and 2 from J; bases not matched to a gene: 6. The CDR3 contains 16 residues. Germline V CDR1 and CDR2: MNHNS, SASEGT. This chain's CDR3 is CASSEQPGQGAYEQYF. Here the CDR3 DNA reads TGTGCCAGCAGTGAGCAACCGGGACAGGGGGCCTACGAGCAGTACTTC.

The chain has TRBV5-1 and TRBJ2-3; 8 nucleotides line up with TRBD1. The germline V gene encodes CDR1 SGHRS and CDR2 YFSETQ. Trimming at V came to 5 bases and at J to 1 base, leaving 6 bases not matched to a gene. This CDR3 comprises 15 residues. The CDR3 loop is CASRLTGAGTDTQYF. The CDR3, as DNA: TGCGCCAGCAGGCTGACAGGGGCGGGCACAGATACGCAGTATTTT.

The V and J genes are TRBV5-1 and TRBJ1-2, with 9 bases fitting TRBD1. V shed 2 bases, J shed 5 bases, and the junction held 7 bases outside the gene matches. Germline loops: CDR1 SGHRS, CDR2 YFSETQ. This CDR3 spans 15 amino acids. The CDR3 DNA reads TGCGCCAGCAGCTTCAGGACAGGGGTAGAATATGGCTACACCTTC. The encoded protein is CASSFRTGVEYGYTF.

The V and J genes are TRBV29-1 and TRBJ2-1, with D unclear. Trimming pared 4 bases from V and 0 bases from J, leaving 10 bases between. Germline V gene lookup returns CDR1 SQVTM and CDR2 ANQGSEA. CDR3 length: 14 residues. In DNA form, the CDR3 reads TGCAGCGTTGGTTACCGCAGCTCCTACAATGAGCAGTTCTTC. The encoded protein is CSVGYRSSYNEQFF.

This sequence joins TRBV7-2 and TRBJ1-1, with a tentative D call TRBD1 (6 bases). Between the trimmed V and J ends, which lost 5 bases and 1 base, there was a span of 11 bases. This CDR3 contains 14 residues. Germline loops: CDR1 SGHTA, CDR2 FQGNSA. Written as DNA, the CDR3 is TGTGCCAGCAGCATCCGACAGGCGAACACTGAAGCTTTCTTT. Protein sequence: CASSIRQANTEAFF.

This chain connects TRBV9 to TRBJ2-3; TRBD2 matches 10 bases. Germline CDR1 reads SGDLS; CDR2 reads YYNGEE. The V and J ends lost 3 bases and 3 bases, in that order; junction bases with no gene match: 7. CDR3 length equals 16 residues. DNA for the CDR3: TGTGCCAGCAGCGACGGGACTAGCGTTTGGACAGATACGCAGTATTTT. This gives the protein CASSDGTSVWTDTQYF.

The gene calls are TRBV6-5 and TRBJ1-4; 9 nucleotides align to TRBD1. Germline CDR1 and CDR2: MNHEY and SVGAGI. J was trimmed by 7 bases and V by 5 bases; bases with no gene match: 5. This CDR3 comprises 14 residues. CDR3 loop: CASSEDRGIEKLFF. The CDR3 region has the DNA TGTGCCAGCAGTGAGGACAGGGGAATTGAAAAACTGTTTTTT.

This chain connects TRBV4-1 to TRBJ1-1; weak D call: TRBD1 (6 bases). This CDR3 contains 16 residues. Germline loops: CDR1 MGHRA, CDR2 YSYEKL. Trimming shortened V by 4 bases and J by 3 bases, and 18 bases separated the two germline ends. As DNA, the CDR3 is TGCGCCAGCAGCCCACGGACAGATGGGGCGTACACTGAAGCTTTCTTT. This translates into CASSPRTDGAYTEAFF.

V gene TRBV7-9 combines with J gene TRBJ1-6; 9 bases match TRBD1. Germline V gene sequence: CDR1 SEHNR, CDR2 FQNEAQ (reference sequence). This CDR3 contains 15 residues. With 4 bases clipped from V and 3 bases from J, the junction kept 1 base outside the gene matches. CDR3 sequence reads: CASSSGQGYNSPLHF. The CDR3 DNA is TGTGCCAGCAGCTCGGGACAGGGCTATAATTCACCCCTCCACTTT.

This sequence joins TRBV18 and TRBJ2-5, with no clear D. V was pared by 6 bases and J by 1 base, with 9 bases between. From germline, CDR1 is KGHSH and CDR2 LQKENI. The length of the CDR3 is 13 residues. The CDR3 is CASSLIGQETQYF. DNA of the CDR3: TGTGCCAGCTCCCTGATCGGCCAAGAGACCCAGTACTTC.

This CDR3 is CASRAETNEKLFF. CDR3 bases: TGCGCCAGCAGGGCGGAAACTAATGAAAAACTGTTTTTT. The chain combines TRBV4-1 with TRBJ1-4; D ambiguous. V lost 6 bases, J lost 1 base, and 6 bases lay in between. The CDR3 spans 13 residues. Germline CDR1 and CDR2: MGHRA and YSYEKL.

This clone turned up a few times. The chain is built from TRBV5-1 and TRBJ1-3, with TRBD1 matching 7 bases. This CDR3 has 14 amino acids. V lost 4 bases and J lost 1; bases outside the gene matches: 2. In germline, CDR1 is SGHRS, CDR2 YFSETQ. For the CDR3, the DNA is TGCGCCAGCAGCGAGGGACAGTCTGGAAACACCATATATTTT. This gives the protein CASSEGQSGNTIYF.

This chain links TRBV5-4 with TRBJ2-7; 8 bases are a match to TRBD2. The CDR3 runs 13 residues. Unmatched junction bases numbered 8, after V lost 6 bases and J lost 6 bases. Germline CDR1 reads SGHNT; CDR2 reads YYREEE (reference sequence). The CDR3 DNA reads as TGTGCCAGCACCCCCGGCGGGAGGTCCGAGCAGTACTTC. Its protein product is CASTPGGRSEQYF.

The chain is built from TRBV11-2 and TRBJ2-7; 11 bases line up with TRBD2. The CDR3 is 16 residues long. The V segment lost 3 bases and the J segment 2 bases; nucleotides outside the gene matches: 6. In germline, CDR1 is SGHAT, CDR2 FQNNGV. CDR3 protein: CASSFGLAGSTYEQYF. The CDR3 DNA reads TGTGCCAGCAGCTTTGGACTAGCGGGTAGTACCTACGAGCAGTACTTC.

This clone rates as large. The V gene is TRBV6-6, the J gene TRBJ1-5, with a weak D call TRBD1 (5 bases). Germline CDR1 is MNHNY and CDR2 is SVGAGI (reference sequence). Trimming shortened V by 4 bases and J by 9 bases, and 16 bases separated the two germline ends. The CDR3 contains 14 residues. CDR3 in amino acids: CASSLGAAFLPQHF. CDR3 nucleotides: TGTGCCAGCAGTTTAGGGGCAGCGTTTTTGCCCCAGCATTTT.

The chain carries TRBV11-2 and TRBJ2-2; 8 bases are shared with TRBD1. Germline CDR1 SGHAT, CDR2 FQNNGV. CDR3 length: 15 residues. With 5 bases clipped from V and 5 bases from J, the junction kept 7 bases outside the gene matches. CDR3 nucleotides: TGTGCCAGCAGCCTCCAGGGGGCGGGGACCGGGGAGCTGTTTTTT. Its protein product is CASSLQGAGTGELFF.